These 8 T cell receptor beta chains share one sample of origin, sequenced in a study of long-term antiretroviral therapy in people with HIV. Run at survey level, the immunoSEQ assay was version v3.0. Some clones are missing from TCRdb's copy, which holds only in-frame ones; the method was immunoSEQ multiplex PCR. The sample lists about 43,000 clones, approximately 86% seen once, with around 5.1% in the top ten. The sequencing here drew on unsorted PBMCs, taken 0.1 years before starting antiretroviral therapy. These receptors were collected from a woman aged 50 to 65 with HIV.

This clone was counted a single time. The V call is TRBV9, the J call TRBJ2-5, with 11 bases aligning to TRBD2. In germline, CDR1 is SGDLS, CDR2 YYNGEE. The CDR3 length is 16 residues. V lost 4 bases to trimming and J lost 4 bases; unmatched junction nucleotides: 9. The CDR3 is CASSPNALAGGETQYF. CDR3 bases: TGTGCCAGCAGCCCCAACGCCCTAGCGGGAGGAGAGACCCAGTACTTC. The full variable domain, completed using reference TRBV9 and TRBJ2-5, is DSGVTQTPKHLITATGQRVTLRCSPRSGDLSVYWYQQSLDQGLQFLIQYYNGEERAKGNILERFSAQQFPDLHSELNLSSLELGDSALYFCASSPNALAGGETQYFGPGTRLLVL.

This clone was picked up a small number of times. CDR3 in amino acids: CASSITGINSPLHF. The DNA for the CDR3 is TGTGCCAGCAGCATTACAGGGATTAATTCACCCCTCCACTTT. J is TRBJ1-6 and V is TRBV5-4; tentative D call: TRBD1 (6 bases). The CDR3 consists of 14 residues. CDR1 is SGHNT, CDR2 YYREEE, per germline (reference sequence). Trimming pared 4 bases from V and 6 bases from J, leaving 11 bases between.

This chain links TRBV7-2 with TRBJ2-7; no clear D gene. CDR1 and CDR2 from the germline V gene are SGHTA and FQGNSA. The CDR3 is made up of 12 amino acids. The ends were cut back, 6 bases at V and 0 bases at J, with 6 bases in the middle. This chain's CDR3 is CASSFSSYEQYF. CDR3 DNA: TGTGCCAGCAGTTTCAGCTCCTACGAGCAGTACTTC. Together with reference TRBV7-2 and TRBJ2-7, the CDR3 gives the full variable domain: GAGVSQSPSNKVTEKGKDVELRCDPISGHTALYWYRQSLGQGLEFLIYFQGNSAPDKSGLPSDRFSAERTGGSVSTLTIQRTQQEDSAVYLCASSFSSYEQYFGPGTRLTVT.

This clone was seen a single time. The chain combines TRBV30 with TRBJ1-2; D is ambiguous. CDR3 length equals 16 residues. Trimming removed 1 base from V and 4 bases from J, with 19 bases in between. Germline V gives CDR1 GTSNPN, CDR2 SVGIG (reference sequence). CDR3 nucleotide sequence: TGTGCCTGGAGTGCAAGCGGGCCATACTATGGCTATGGCTACACCTTC. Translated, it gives CAWSASGPYYGYGYTF.

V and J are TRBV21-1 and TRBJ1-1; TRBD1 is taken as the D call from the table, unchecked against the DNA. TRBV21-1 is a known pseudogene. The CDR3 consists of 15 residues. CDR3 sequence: CASSLRQGENTEAFF. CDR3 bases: TGTGCCAGCAGCTTAAGACAGGGTGAGAACACTGAAGCTTTCTTT.

The CDR3 is CAWSPQPYEQYF. Here the CDR3 DNA reads TGTGCCTGGAGCCCCCAACCTTACGAGCAGTACTTC. The genes are TRBV30 and TRBJ2-7; no clear D gene. This CDR3 spans 12 amino acids. Trimming left V 3 bases short and J 4 bases short, with 10 bases between. Germline V lookup: CDR1 GTSNPN, CDR2 SVGIG (reference sequence). The full variable domain, completed using reference TRBV30 and TRBJ2-7, is SQTIHQWPATLVQPVGSPLSLECTVEGTSNPNLYWYRQAAGRGLQLLFYSVGIGQISSEVPQNLSASRPQDRQFILSSKKLLLSDSGFYLCAWSPQPYEQYFGPGTRLTVT.

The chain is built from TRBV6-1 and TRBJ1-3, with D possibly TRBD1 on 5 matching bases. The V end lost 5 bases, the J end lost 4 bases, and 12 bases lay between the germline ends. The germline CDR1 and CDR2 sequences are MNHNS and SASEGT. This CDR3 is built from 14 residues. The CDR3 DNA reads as TGTGCCAGCAGTCCGCCGGGACCGGGAAACACCATATATTTT. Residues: CASSPPGPGNTIYF.

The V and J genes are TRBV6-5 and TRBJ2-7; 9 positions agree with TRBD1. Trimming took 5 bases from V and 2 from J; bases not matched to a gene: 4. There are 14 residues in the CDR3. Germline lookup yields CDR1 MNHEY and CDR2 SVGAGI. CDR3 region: CASSTGQGTYEQYF. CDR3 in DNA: TGTGCCAGCAGTACAGGACAGGGGACCTACGAGCAGTACTTC.